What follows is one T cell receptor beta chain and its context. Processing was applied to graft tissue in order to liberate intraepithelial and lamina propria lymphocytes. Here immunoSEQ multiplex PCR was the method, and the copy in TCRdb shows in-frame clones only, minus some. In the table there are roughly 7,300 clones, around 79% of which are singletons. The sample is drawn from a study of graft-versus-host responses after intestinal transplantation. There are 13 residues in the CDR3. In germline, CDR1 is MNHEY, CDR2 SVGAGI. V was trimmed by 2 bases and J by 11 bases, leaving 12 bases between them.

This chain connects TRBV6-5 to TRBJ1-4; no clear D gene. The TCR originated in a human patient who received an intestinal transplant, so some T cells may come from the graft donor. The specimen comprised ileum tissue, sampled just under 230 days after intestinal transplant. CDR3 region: CASSYVFSQKLFF. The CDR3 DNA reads TGTGCCAGCAGTTACGTTTTTTCTCAGAAACTGTTTTTT.